The 32 T cell receptor beta chains below were found in one sample sequenced in a study of blood T cell repertoires in COVID-19. Produced via immunoSEQ multiplex PCR; TCRdb's table is partial and in-frame only. The data contain approximately 240,000 clones, about 85% of them singletons. The specimen was peripheral blood. The receptors shown here come from a woman under 30 who had recovered from COVID-19.

The V and J genes are TRBV5-1 and TRBJ1-2; D is undetermined. Trimming pared 0 bases from V and 7 bases from J, leaving 13 bases between. This CDR3 has 14 amino acids. Germline lookup yields CDR1 SGHRS and CDR2 YFSETQ. As DNA, the CDR3 is TGCGCCAGCAGCTTGGCCGGAGGGCCCCTTGGCTACACCTTC. Its protein product is CASSLAGGPLGYTF.

The J gene is TRBJ1-5, the V gene TRBV7-2, with 7 positions matching TRBD1. Looked up from germline, CDR1 is SGHTA and CDR2 is FQGNSA. CDR3 size: 15 residues. The ends lost 1 base at V and 2 bases at J; junction bases unmatched: 2. The CDR3 DNA reads as TGTGCCAGCAGCTTAGGGGACAGTGGCAATCAGCCCCAGCATTTT. It specifies CASSLGDSGNQPQHF.

V usage is TRBV3-1 (or the pseudogene TRBV3-2) and J usage is TRBJ1-6; the match to TRBD1 covers 10 bases. J gave up 7 bases and V 6 bases, and 3 bases lay outside the gene matches. The CDR3 totals 14 residues. From germline, CDR1 is LGHDT and CDR2 YNNKEL (reference sequence). The CDR3 region is CASRPTGGNSPLHF. The CDR3 DNA sequence: TGTGCCAGCAGACCGACAGGGGGCAATTCACCCCTCCACTTT.

The chain is built from TRBV6-1 and TRBJ2-1; weak D call: TRBD1 (6 bases). V dropped 2 bases and J dropped 6 bases, with 17 bases sitting between them. CDR3 length equals 16 residues. Germline V gene lookup returns CDR1 MNHNS and CDR2 SASEGT. For the CDR3, the DNA is TGTGCCAGCAGTGAATTTCGAGACAGGACAGCCAATGAGCAGTTCTTC. As protein: CASSEFRDRTANEQFF.

The rearrangement links TRBV18 to TRBJ1-3; 7 positions agree with TRBD1. V lost 1 base, J lost 3 bases, and 3 bases stayed unmatched. Germline V gives CDR1 KGHSH, CDR2 LQKENI. This CDR3 is built from 15 residues. The CDR3 protein is CASSPQGAGGNTIYF. CDR3 bases: TGTGCCAGCTCACCACAGGGGGCAGGTGGAAACACCATATATTTT. The full variable domain, with the rest looked up from reference TRBV18 and TRBJ1-3, is NAGVMQNPRHLVRRRGQEARLRCSPMKGHSHVYWYRQLPEEGLKFMVYLQKENIIDESGMPKERFSAEFPKEGPSILRIQQVVRGDSAAYFCASSPQGAGGNTIYFGEGSWLTVV.

CDR3 sequence reads: CASSVDAVTFYGYTF. The CDR3 bases are TGTGCCAGCAGCGTAGATGCGGTTACTTTCTATGGCTACACCTTC. The chain links TRBV9 to TRBJ1-2, with no clear D. The germline CDR1 and CDR2 sequences are SGDLS and YYNGEE. The CDR3 runs to 15 residues. V gave up 0 bases and J gave up 4 bases, with 13 bases separating them.

The rearrangement uses TRBV2 and TRBJ1-4, with 7 bases identical to TRBD1. The ends lost 5 bases at V and 8 bases at J; junction bases unmatched: 8. CDR1 is SNHLY, CDR2 FYNNEI, per germline. The CDR3 has 14 amino acids. CDR3 bases: TGTGCCAGCAGTACAGGGGTGATCAGGGAAAAACTGTTTTTT. Translating it yields CASSTGVIREKLFF.

The genes are TRBV3-1 (or the pseudogene TRBV3-2) and TRBJ2-7; a possible D gene is TRBD2 (5 bases). CDR1 is LGHDT and CDR2 is YNNKEL in the germline V gene (reference sequence). V lost 1 base, J lost 0 bases, and 13 bases lay in between. CDR3 length: 16 amino acids. CDR3 bases: TGTGCCAGCAGCCAAGGGCGGGCCCATTCCTCCTACGAGCAGTACTTC. Protein: CASSQGRAHSSYEQYF.

V and J are TRBV9 and TRBJ2-1; TRBD2 matches 9 bases. Germline CDR1 is SGDLS and CDR2 is YYNGEE. The CDR3 extends over 17 amino acids. The V segment lost 3 bases and the J segment 0 bases; nucleotides outside the gene matches: 7. DNA for the CDR3: TGTGCCAGCAGCGCTTTCGCGGGGGGGAGCTCCTACAATGAGCAGTTCTTC. As protein: CASSAFAGGSSYNEQFF. Supplemented by reference TRBV9 and TRBJ2-1, the full variable domain reads DSGVTQTPKHLITATGQRVTLRCSPRSGDLSVYWYQQSLDQGLQFLIQYYNGEERAKGNILERFSAQQFPDLHSELNLSSLELGDSALYFCASSAFAGGSSYNEQFFGPGTRLTVL.

The chain couples TRBV5-1 to TRBJ2-5; D possibly corresponds to TRBD2 (6 bases). This CDR3 spans 13 amino acids. CDR1 is SGHRS, CDR2 YFSETQ, per germline. V lost 2 bases and J 5 bases, leaving 10 bases between the germline ends. As DNA, the CDR3 is TGCGCCAGCAGCTTTAGGAGGGATGAGACCCAGTACTTC. The encoded protein is CASSFRRDETQYF.

This chain joins TRBV11-2 and TRBJ2-7; D is uncertain. Trimming removed 1 base at V and 0 bases at J, with 10 bases between. The CDR3 is 15 amino acids. Germline CDR1 is SGHAT and CDR2 is FQNNGV. The chain's CDR3 is CASSLGARSSYEQYF. The CDR3 bases are TGTGCCAGCAGCTTAGGGGCGCGTAGCTCCTACGAGCAGTACTTC.

This clone came up once. The gene calls are TRBV4-3 and TRBJ1-2; perhaps TRBD1 as D (5 bases). CDR1 is LGHNA, CDR2 YSLEER, per germline. The CDR3 contains 15 residues. V was shortened by 4 bases and J by 1 base, with 13 bases between the two germline ends. The CDR3 nucleotides are TGCGCCAGCAGCCCATCGGGGGTTAGTAACTATGGCTACACCTTC. Protein sequence: CASSPSGVSNYGYTF.

The V gene is TRBV11-2, the J gene TRBJ1-1; D is possibly TRBD1 (5 bases). Germline CDR1 reads SGHAT; CDR2 reads FQNNGV. The CDR3 is 15 amino acids. Trimming took 0 bases from V and 1 from J, leaving 9 bases between them. The CDR3 coding sequence is TGTGCCAGCAGCTTAGATACAGGTTGGAACACTGAAGCTTTCTTT. It is translated as CASSLDTGWNTEAFF.

The chain employs TRBV19 and TRBJ2-7, with D possibly matching TRBD2 (5 bases). Trimming cost V 1 base and J 3 bases, with 13 bases left between them. Germline V gene data show CDR1 as LNHDA and CDR2 as SQIVND (reference sequence). The CDR3 sequence is 15 residues long. Here the CDR3 reads CASSIAMGGSYEQYF. The CDR3 region has the DNA TGTGCCAGTAGTATAGCCATGGGTGGGAGCTACGAGCAGTACTTC.

The rearrangement links TRBV5-4 to TRBJ1-4, with 8 bases matching TRBD1. V shed 8 bases and J 2 bases; nucleotides not matched to a gene: 8. The CDR3 spans 15 residues. Germline CDR1 reads SGHNT; CDR2 reads YYREEE (reference sequence). The CDR3 sequence is CASKPQGATNEKLFF. CDR3 nucleotide sequence: TGTGCCAGTAAACCCCAGGGGGCCACTAATGAAAAACTGTTTTTT.

The chain recombines TRBV24-1 with TRBJ2-2; 8 bases match TRBD1. CDR1 KGHDR and CDR2 SFDVKD come from the germline V gene. The CDR3 contains 16 residues. With V trimmed by 4 bases and J by 2 bases, 5 bases remained unmatched. For the CDR3, the DNA is TGTGCCACCAGTGAACAGGGGGGATTTAACACCGGGGAGCTGTTTTTT. It translates to CATSEQGGFNTGELFF.

The rearrangement uses TRBV19 and TRBJ2-3; TRBD2 matches 8 bases. V trimming: 6 bases; J trimming: 5 bases; junction bases outside the gene matches: 13. Germline assignment: CDR1 LNHDA and CDR2 SQIVND (reference sequence). The CDR3 totals 16 residues. Here the CDR3 reads CASSPSWREVQDTQYF. For the CDR3, the DNA is TGTGCCAGTAGCCCGTCGTGGCGGGAGGTACAAGATACGCAGTATTTT.

The chain carries TRBV3-1 (or the pseudogene TRBV3-2) and TRBJ2-1, with a possible D match to TRBD2 (5 bases). Germline CDR1 and CDR2: LGHDT and YNNKEL (reference sequence). CDR3 length: 14 residues. V lost 7 bases and J 7 bases, leaving 17 bases between the germline ends. The CDR3 loop is CASTALIGGNEQFF. The CDR3, as DNA: TGTGCCAGCACCGCACTAATCGGAGGTAATGAGCAGTTCTTC.

The gene calls are TRBV2 and TRBJ2-1; 10 nucleotides line up with TRBD2. CDR1 and CDR2 (germline): SNHLY, FYNNEI. CDR3 size: 14 residues. After removal of 7 bases from V and 9 bases from J, the junction contained 9 bases not matched to a gene. Here the CDR3 reads CASTLSGRAGEQFF. The CDR3 nucleotides read TGTGCCAGCACGCTAAGCGGGAGGGCCGGTGAGCAGTTCTTC.

The chain couples TRBV10-3 to TRBJ2-3; 7 nucleotides line up with TRBD1. J gave up 0 bases and V 6 bases, and 0 bases lay outside the gene matches. Per the germline V gene, CDR1 is ENHRY and CDR2 is SYGVKD. The CDR3 covers 13 residues. The CDR3 loop reads CAIRGQSTDTQYF. CDR3 DNA sequence: TGTGCCATCAGGGGACAGAGCACAGATACGCAGTATTTT.

This clone was found once. The chain joins TRBV9 to TRBJ2-7; 10 bases line up with TRBD2. CDR3 size: 15 residues. V lost 3 bases and J lost 3; bases outside the gene matches: 6. Germline-derived CDR1 and CDR2 are SGDLS and YYNGEE. CDR3 in amino acids: CASSARTSGDYEQYF. The CDR3 coding sequence is TGTGCCAGCAGCGCCAGGACTAGCGGAGACTACGAGCAGTACTTC.

Points on this clone: Other DNA sequences in this specimen translate into the identical CDR3. The genes are TRBV9 and TRBJ2-7, with TRBD1 matching over 10 bases. This CDR3 is 14 amino acids long. Germline V gene data show CDR1 as SGDLS and CDR2 as YYNGEE. V shed 2 bases and J 4 bases; nucleotides not matched to a gene: 3. Here the CDR3 DNA reads TGTGCCAGCAGCGTGGGGACAGGGGCATACGAGCAGTACTTC. Amino acid sequence: CASSVGTGAYEQYF.

The rearrangement joins TRBV6-1 to TRBJ1-1, with D maybe TRBD1 (6 bases). Trimming took off 3 bases at V and 4 bases at J, with 9 bases between the two ends. The CDR3 spans 13 residues. Germline V gene lookup returns CDR1 MNHNS and CDR2 SASEGT. CDR3 in DNA: TGTGCCAGCAGTGATTCAGGGGCCACTGAAGCTTTCTTT. This sequence encodes CASSDSGATEAFF.

This chain uses TRBV6-4 with TRBJ1-6; no clear D gene. V was pared by 11 bases and J by 2 bases, with 10 bases between. The CDR3 is 13 amino acids. The germline V gene encodes CDR1 MRHNA and CDR2 SNTAGT. The CDR3 loop is CAGRTAYNSPLHF. For the CDR3, the DNA is TGTGCCGGTCGAACAGCCTATAATTCACCCCTCCACTTT.

V and J are TRBV24-1 and TRBJ2-1; weak D call: TRBD2 (5 bases). From germline, CDR1 is KGHDR and CDR2 SFDVKD. The CDR3 is made up of 16 amino acids. V lost 4 bases and J lost 9, with 21 bases in between. Here the CDR3 DNA reads TGTGCCACCAGTGAGCCCGGACTTCCCGCAACGGGTGAGCAGTTCTTC. Translation gives CATSEPGLPATGEQFF.

J is TRBJ2-5 and V is TRBV3-1 (or the pseudogene TRBV3-2), with D possibly matching TRBD1 (5 bases). Germline V lookup: CDR1 LGHDT, CDR2 YNNKEL (reference sequence). Trimming left V 1 base short and J 7 bases short, with 13 bases between. There are 14 residues in the CDR3. DNA of the CDR3: TGTGCCAGCAGCCAAGCCCCCAGGGCTGGGACCCAGTACTTC. Its translation is CASSQAPRAGTQYF.

The table lists this clone with a count of one. The chain is built from TRBV20-1 and TRBJ1-5, with D possibly matching TRBD1 (5 bases). Trimming took off 3 bases at V and 4 bases at J, with 16 bases between the two ends. The CDR3 totals 15 residues. Germline CDR1 is DFQATT and CDR2 is SNEGSKA (reference sequence). The CDR3 sequence: CSASIGGSLNQPQHF. The CDR3 DNA follows: TGCAGTGCTAGTATTGGGGGGTCCCTTAATCAGCCCCAGCATTTT.

This chain joins TRBV9 and TRBJ1-3; no clear D. V shed 2 bases and J shed 0 bases, with 12 bases lying between them. This CDR3 has 16 residues. Looked up from germline, CDR1 is SGDLS and CDR2 is YYNGEE. The CDR3 spells CASSVGGSLSGNTIYF. CDR3 DNA: TGTGCCAGCAGCGTGGGAGGGTCCCTCTCTGGAAACACCATATATTTT. Filled out from reference TRBV9 and TRBJ1-3, the complete variable domain reads DSGVTQTPKHLITATGQRVTLRCSPRSGDLSVYWYQQSLDQGLQFLIQYYNGEERAKGNILERFSAQQFPDLHSELNLSSLELGDSALYFCASSVGGSLSGNTIYFGEGSWLTVV.

As concerns this clone: The junction differs from germline at one of its ends, possibly a read error. CDR3 in amino acids: CASSFGSSEQYF. In DNA, the CDR3 is TGTGCCAGCAGCTTCGGGTCCTCCGAGCAGTACTTC. This chain connects TRBV13 to TRBJ2-7; D is unclear. This CDR3 has 12 amino acids. From germline, CDR1 is PRHDT and CDR2 FYEKMQ (reference sequence).

This clone was found a few times. The chain has TRBV7-8 and TRBJ1-4; 7 bases line up with TRBD1. J gave up 8 bases and V 5 bases, and 8 bases lay outside the gene matches. Germline loops: CDR1 SGHVS, CDR2 FQNEAQ. CDR3 length: 14 residues. CDR3 loop: CASSPPGQREKLFF. In DNA form, the CDR3 reads TGTGCCAGCAGCCCACCGGGACAGAGAGAAAAACTGTTTTTT.

This clone was detected only once. The V and J genes are TRBV4-3 and TRBJ2-7; 12 bases are shared with TRBD2. The CDR3 loop spans 15 amino acids. CDR1 is LGHNA and CDR2 is YSLEER in the germline V gene. After removal of 1 base from V and 7 bases from J, the junction contained 5 bases not matched to a gene. The CDR3 sequence is CASSQGLAGGWEQYF. The CDR3 DNA follows: TGCGCCAGCAGCCAAGGGCTAGCGGGAGGGTGGGAGCAGTACTTC.

V is TRBV29-1 and J is TRBJ2-7; TRBD2 matches 10 bases. V shed 3 bases, J shed 3 bases, and the junction held 14 bases outside the gene matches. Germline loops: CDR1 SQVTM, CDR2 ANQGSEA. This CDR3 is built from 17 residues. The CDR3 is CSVEGRRRLAGDYEQYF. The CDR3 nucleotides read TGCAGCGTTGAGGGGAGGAGAAGACTAGCGGGTGACTACGAGCAGTACTTC.